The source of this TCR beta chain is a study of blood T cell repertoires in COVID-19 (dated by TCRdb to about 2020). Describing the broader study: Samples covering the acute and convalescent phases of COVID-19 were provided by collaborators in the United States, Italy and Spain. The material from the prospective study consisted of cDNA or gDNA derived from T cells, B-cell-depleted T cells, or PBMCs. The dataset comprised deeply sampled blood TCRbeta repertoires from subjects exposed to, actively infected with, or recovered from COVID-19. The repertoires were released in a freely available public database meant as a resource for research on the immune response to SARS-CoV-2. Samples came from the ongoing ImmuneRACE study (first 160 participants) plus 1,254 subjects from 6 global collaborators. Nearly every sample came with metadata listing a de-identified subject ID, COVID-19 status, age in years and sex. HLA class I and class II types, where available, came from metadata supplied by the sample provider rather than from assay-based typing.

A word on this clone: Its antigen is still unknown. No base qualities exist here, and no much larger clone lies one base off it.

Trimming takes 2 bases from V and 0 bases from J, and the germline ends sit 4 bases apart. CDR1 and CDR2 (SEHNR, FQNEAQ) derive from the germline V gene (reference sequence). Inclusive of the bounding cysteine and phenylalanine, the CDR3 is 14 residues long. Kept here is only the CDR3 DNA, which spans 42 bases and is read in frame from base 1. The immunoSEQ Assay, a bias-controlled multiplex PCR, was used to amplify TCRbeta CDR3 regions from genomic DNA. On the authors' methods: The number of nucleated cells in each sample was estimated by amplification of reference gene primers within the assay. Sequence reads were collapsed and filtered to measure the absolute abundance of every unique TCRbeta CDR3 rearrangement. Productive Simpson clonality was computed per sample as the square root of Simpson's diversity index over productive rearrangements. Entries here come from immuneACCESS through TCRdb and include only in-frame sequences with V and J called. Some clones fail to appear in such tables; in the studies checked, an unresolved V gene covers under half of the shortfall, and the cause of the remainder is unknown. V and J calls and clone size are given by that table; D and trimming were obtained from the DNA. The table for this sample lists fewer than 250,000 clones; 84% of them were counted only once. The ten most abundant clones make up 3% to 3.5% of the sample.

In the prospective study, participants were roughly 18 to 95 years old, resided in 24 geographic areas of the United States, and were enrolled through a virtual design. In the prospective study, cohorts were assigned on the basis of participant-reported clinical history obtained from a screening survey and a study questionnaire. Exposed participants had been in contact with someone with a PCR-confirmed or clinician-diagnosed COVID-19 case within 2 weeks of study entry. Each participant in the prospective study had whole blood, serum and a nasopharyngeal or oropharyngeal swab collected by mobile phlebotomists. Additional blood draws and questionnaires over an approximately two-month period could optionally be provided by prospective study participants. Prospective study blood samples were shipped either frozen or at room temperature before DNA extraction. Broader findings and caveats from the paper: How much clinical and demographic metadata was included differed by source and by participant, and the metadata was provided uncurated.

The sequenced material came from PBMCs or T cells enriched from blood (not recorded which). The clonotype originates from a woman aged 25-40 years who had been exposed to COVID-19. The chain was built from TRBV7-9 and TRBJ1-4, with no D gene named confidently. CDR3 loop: CASSLQATNEKLFF. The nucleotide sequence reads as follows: TGTGCCAGCAGCTTACAGGCAACTAATGAAAAACTGTTTTTT.